Each of the 30 T cell receptor beta chains below was sequenced from the same sample in a study of shared clonotypes between healthy human individuals (TCRdb year 2020). The protocol used for the library was the immunoSEQ multiplex PCR assay. In TCRdb, the immuneACCESS table is reduced to in-frame sequences with V and J assigned. These tables do not hold every clone; where another copy was compared, an unresolved V gene accounts for under half, and the others remain unexplained. The sample table lists some 690,000 clones, around 90% of them with a count of one. The ten largest make up less than 40% of the sample. The specimen sequenced was memory CD8+ T cells from PBMCs. Interpreted using the paper, the cell subset or site label stands for: CD45RO+ cells pooled with CCR7-negative TemRA cells. The receptors come from a man younger than 30 in good health. Some clones in this sample may be carry-over from other donors' samples.

This clone was counted between two and nine times. The chain has TRBV7-9 and TRBJ1-5; 9 bases fit TRBD1. The CDR3 spans 18 residues. Trimming removed 4 bases from V and 5 bases from J; junction bases left unmatched: 15. CDR1 is SEHNR and CDR2 is FQNEAQ in the germline V gene (reference sequence). The CDR3 region has the DNA TGTGCCAGCAGCTCCTTCCCAGGACAGGGGCGAGGGGATCAGCCCCAGCATTTT. It encodes CASSSFPGQGRGDQPQHF.

This chain connects TRBV9 to TRBJ1-2; 10 positions agree with TRBD1. CDR1 and CDR2 (germline): SGDLS, YYNGEE. This CDR3 contains 14 residues. After removal of 3 bases from V and 5 bases from J, the junction contained 4 bases not matched to a gene. CDR3 protein: CASSETGGAYGYTF. CDR3 coding DNA: TGTGCCAGCAGCGAGACAGGGGGCGCGTATGGCTACACCTTC. Full variable domain (outside the CDR3, taken from reference TRBV9 and TRBJ1-2): DSGVTQTPKHLITATGQRVTLRCSPRSGDLSVYWYQQSLDQGLQFLIQYYNGEERAKGNILERFSAQQFPDLHSELNLSSLELGDSALYFCASSETGGAYGYTFGSGTRLTVV.

The chain carries TRBV19 and TRBJ1-1, with D uncertain. The CDR3 consists of 13 residues. Trimming shortened V by 2 bases and J by 4 bases, and 8 bases separated the two germline ends. The germline V gene has CDR1 LNHDA and CDR2 SQIVND (reference sequence). CDR3: CASSIMGSTEAFF. DNA of the CDR3: TGTGCCAGTAGTATAATGGGGTCCACTGAAGCTTTCTTT.

This chain connects TRBV9 to TRBJ2-1; 8 bases map to TRBD2. J gave up 9 bases and V 4 bases, and 15 bases lay outside the gene matches. Germline V gives CDR1 SGDLS, CDR2 YYNGEE. The CDR3 loop spans 16 amino acids. For the CDR3, the DNA is TGTGCCAGCAGCCCCAGGACTAGCCCGGGCTTCGGTGAGCAGTTCTTC. It yields the protein CASSPRTSPGFGEQFF.

The V and J genes are TRBV5-1 and TRBJ2-7; 10 positions match TRBD2. This CDR3 comprises 15 residues. The germline CDR1 and CDR2 sequences are SGHRS and YFSETQ. V was clipped by 1 base and J by 2 bases; unmatched bases: 3. The CDR3 nucleotides are TGCGCCAGCAGCTTGAGACTAGCGGGCCCCTACGAGCAGTACTTC. It encodes CASSLRLAGPYEQYF.

The chain combines TRBV2 with TRBJ1-1; D call uncertain. The CDR3 is 16 residues long. Germline lookup yields CDR1 SNHLY and CDR2 FYNNEI. V was clipped by 6 bases and J by 1 base, with 18 bases between them. The CDR3 sequence is CASRVTVEGRNTEAFF. CDR3 in DNA: TGTGCCAGCAGGGTAACAGTCGAGGGAAGGAACACTGAAGCTTTCTTT.

The V gene is TRBV5-1, the J gene TRBJ2-7; D may be TRBD2 (6 bases). The germline CDR1 and CDR2 sequences are SGHRS and YFSETQ. Between the trimmed V and J ends, which lost 1 base and 2 bases, there was a span of 10 bases. The CDR3 length is 14 residues. The CDR3 reads CASSLTGGTYEQYF. CDR3 DNA sequence: TGCGCCAGCAGCTTGACCGGCGGGACCTACGAGCAGTACTTC.

The V call is TRBV4-2, the J call TRBJ2-7; 10 nucleotides line up with TRBD2. The CDR3 is 13 residues long. J lost 7 bases, V lost 2 bases, and 2 bases had no gene match. Germline CDR1 reads LGHNA; CDR2 reads YNFKEQ. The CDR3 DNA is TGTGCCAGCAGCCAAACGGGACTAGCGGAGCAGTACTTC. It translates to CASSQTGLAEQYF.

J is TRBJ2-1 and V is TRBV5-1; 7 bases match TRBD2. Losses at the gene ends were 7 bases for V and 6 bases for J; bases not matched to a gene: 13. The germline V gene has CDR1 SGHRS and CDR2 YFSETQ. There are 15 residues in the CDR3. The CDR3 protein is CASGKTSIAFNEQFF. CDR3 DNA sequence: TGCGCCAGCGGGAAGACTAGCATAGCCTTCAATGAGCAGTTCTTC.

The CDR3 reads CASSLAGTASLNSPLHF. In DNA, the CDR3 is TGCGCCAGCAGCTTGGCCGGTACAGCCTCTTTAAATTCACCCCTCCACTTT. This rearrangement joins TRBV5-1 to TRBJ1-6; D not certain. Germline V gene data show CDR1 as SGHRS and CDR2 as YFSETQ. V lost 0 bases, J lost 7 bases, and 17 bases lay in between. This CDR3 region has 17 residues.

This chain joins TRBV7-9 and TRBJ1-4; 9 bases are shared with TRBD1. V lost 6 bases to trimming and J lost 4 bases; unmatched junction nucleotides: 0. The CDR3 length is 13 residues. Germline CDR1 SEHNR, CDR2 FQNEAQ (reference sequence). CDR3 loop: CASRDRGNEKLFF. The CDR3 DNA sequence: TGTGCCAGCAGGGACAGGGGTAATGAAAAACTGTTTTTT.

The chain combines TRBV21-1 with TRBJ1-2. TRBV21-1 is flagged as a pseudogene. The length of the CDR3 is 21 residues. CDR3 nucleotide sequence: TGTGCCAGCAGCAAAAAAGGGGAGAGGATTCGGGCGAGGCACTTAACCTATGGCTACACCTTC. It encodes CASSKKGERIRARHLTYGYTF.

The chain joins TRBV4-3 to TRBJ1-2; D not certain. Looked up from germline, CDR1 is LGHNA and CDR2 is YSLEER. The V gene lost 3 bases and the J gene lost 3 bases, with 11 bases spanning the gap. The CDR3 is 14 residues long. This CDR3 is CASSQEGFDYGYTF. The DNA for the CDR3 is TGCGCCAGCAGCCAGGAAGGCTTTGACTATGGCTACACCTTC.

V and J are TRBV27 and TRBJ1-1; 9 nucleotides line up with TRBD1. Germline CDR1 and CDR2: MNHEY and SMNVEV (reference sequence). V was clipped by 3 bases and J by 5 bases; unmatched bases: 7. The CDR3 is 15 amino acids. The CDR3 nucleotides read TGTGCCAGCAGTTTCTCCCAGACAGGGGGTACTGAAGCTTTCTTT. Encoded protein: CASSFSQTGGTEAFF.

This chain uses TRBV5-1 with TRBJ2-6; D not certain. V was clipped by 1 base and J by 0 bases, with 8 bases between them. The CDR3 is 16 residues long. CDR1 and CDR2 from the germline V gene are SGHRS and YFSETQ. The CDR3 sequence: CASSLSTNSGANVLTF. DNA of the CDR3: TGCGCCAGCAGCTTGAGTACTAACTCTGGGGCCAACGTCCTGACTTTC.

The CDR3: CASSSGQGFQETQYF. The CDR3 coding sequence is TGTGCCAGCAGCTCGGGACAGGGGTTCCAAGAGACCCAGTACTTC. The chain employs TRBV11-2 and TRBJ2-5; the match to TRBD1 covers 10 bases. V shed 4 bases and J 1 base; nucleotides not matched to a gene: 3. The CDR3 consists of 15 residues. Germline loops: CDR1 SGHAT, CDR2 FQNNGV.

The chain recombines TRBV7-9 with TRBJ1-1; D remains ambiguous. From germline, CDR1 is SEHNR and CDR2 FQNEAQ (reference sequence). V was clipped by 7 bases and J by 1 base, with 19 bases between them. The CDR3 consists of 16 residues. The CDR3, as DNA: TGTGCCAGCACACAGAGTTTGGACTCGACGAACACTGAAGCTTTCTTT. Amino acids: CASTQSLDSTNTEAFF.

This sequence joins TRBV4-1 and TRBJ2-7, with D tentatively TRBD2 (6 bases). Deletions cut 2 bases from V and 2 bases from J, with 13 bases between. The CDR3 is 15 amino acids. Per germline, CDR1 MGHRA and CDR2 YSYEKL. The CDR3 region has the DNA TGCGCCAGCAGCCAAATGGGACTGGTTACCTACGAGCAGTACTTC. Translated, it gives CASSQMGLVTYEQYF.

The chain combines TRBV10-1 with TRBJ2-7; tentative D call: TRBD1 (6 bases). V lost 4 bases, J lost 3 bases, and 13 bases lay in between. Germline V lookup: CDR1 WNHNN, CDR2 SYGVQD (reference sequence). The CDR3 spans 14 residues. This chain's CDR3 is CASSAGDLGYEQYF. In DNA form, the CDR3 reads TGCGCCAGCAGTGCAGGGGACCTCGGCTACGAGCAGTACTTC.

A word on this clone: The junction does not match germline at one end; this may be a read error. This chain connects TRBV5-1 to TRBJ2-7; D remains unclear. This CDR3 region has 12 residues. Germline V gives CDR1 SGHRS, CDR2 YFSETQ. CDR3 sequence (DNA): TGCACCAGCAGCTTGGAAGGGTGGGAGCAGTACTTC. It specifies CTSSLEGWEQYF.

J is TRBJ1-5 and V is TRBV5-3; D perhaps matches TRBD1 (5 bases). TRBV5-3 is an open reading frame, and its role is uncertain. This CDR3 has 13 amino acids. Trimming took 4 bases from V and 7 from J, leaving 12 bases between them. The CDR3 reads CARSPTRDQPQHF. The CDR3 DNA reads as TGTGCCAGAAGCCCTACCAGGGACCAGCCCCAGCATTTT.

This chain uses TRBV28 with TRBJ1-5; D is possibly TRBD1 (5 bases). CDR3 length: 13 amino acids. Germline lookup yields CDR1 MDHEN and CDR2 SYDVKM. The V gene lost 1 base and the J gene lost 8 bases, with 9 bases spanning the gap. The CDR3 here is CASSLYRGKPQHF. Written as DNA, the CDR3 is TGTGCCAGCAGTTTATATCGGGGGAAGCCCCAGCATTTT. The entire variable domain, with the rest obtained from reference TRBV28 and TRBJ1-5, is as follows: DVKVTQSSRYLVKRTGEKVFLECVQDMDHENMFWYRQDPGLGLRLIYFSYDVKMKEKGDIPEGYSVSREKKERFSLILESASTNQTSMYLCASSLYRGKPQHFGDGTRLSIL.

The chain is built from TRBV5-6 and TRBJ2-3, with D tentatively TRBD1 or TRBD2 (5 bases each). Germline V gives CDR1 SGHDT, CDR2 YYEEEE. Trimming removed 0 bases from V and 0 bases from J, with 11 bases in between. CDR3 length: 16 amino acids. CDR3 sequence: CASSLVGAYSTDTQYF. CDR3 DNA sequence: TGTGCCAGCAGCTTGGTCGGGGCATATAGCACAGATACGCAGTATTTT.

The chain links TRBV29-1 to TRBJ1-1; 9 bases agree with TRBD1. This CDR3 is built from 13 residues. V shed 5 bases and J 5 bases; nucleotides not matched to a gene: 6. Germline V gene data show CDR1 as SQVTM and CDR2 as ANQGSEA. CDR3 in amino acids: CSVLGTGMTEAFF. CDR3 bases: TGCAGCGTTTTGGGGACAGGGATGACTGAAGCTTTCTTT. Supplemented by reference TRBV29-1 and TRBJ1-1, the full variable domain reads SAVISQKPSRDICQRGTSLTIQCQVDSQVTMMFWYRQQPGQSLTLIATANQGSEATYESGFVIDKFPISRPNLTFSTLTVSNMSPEDSSIYLCSVLGTGMTEAFFGQGTRLTVV.

This chain uses TRBV20-1 with TRBJ2-7; D may be TRBD2 (6 bases). CDR1 is DFQATT, CDR2 SNEGSKA, per germline (reference sequence). Trimming cost V 5 bases and J 6 bases, with 11 bases left between them. CDR3 length: 11 amino acids. CDR3 sequence: CSAGGRSEQYF. As DNA, the CDR3 is TGCAGTGCTGGAGGGCGGTCCGAGCAGTACTTC.

This clone was found a few times. The chain is built from TRBV7-2 and TRBJ1-5; no clear D. Germline values: CDR1 SGHTA, CDR2 FQGNSA. The CDR3 consists of 14 residues. V was pared by 2 bases and J by 2 bases, with 7 bases between. The CDR3 loop is CASSLLLGNQPQHF. CDR3 DNA: TGTGCCAGCAGCTTATTACTCGGCAATCAGCCCCAGCATTTT.

The chain has TRBV9 and TRBJ2-1; D may be TRBD1 or TRBD2 (6 bases each). Trimming shortened V by 0 bases and J by 2 bases, and 9 bases separated the two germline ends. CDR3 length: 15 amino acids. In germline, CDR1 is SGDLS, CDR2 YYNGEE. The CDR3 here is CASSVVGGAYNEQFF. Here the CDR3 DNA reads TGTGCCAGCAGCGTAGTGGGGGGCGCCTACAATGAGCAGTTCTTC.

The chain has TRBV25-1 and TRBJ1-4; D is unresolved. The germline CDR1 and CDR2 sequences are MGHDK and SYGVNS. V was clipped by 3 bases and J by 8 bases, with 22 bases between them. This CDR3 spans 17 amino acids. CDR3 in amino acids: CASSDRGIQRVGEKLFF. CDR3 DNA sequence: TGTGCCAGCAGTGATCGCGGTATTCAGAGGGTTGGAGAAAAACTGTTTTTT.

The chain uses TRBV7-9 and TRBJ2-3; 12 bases are shared with TRBD2. CDR1 and CDR2 from the germline V gene are SEHNR and FQNEAQ (reference sequence). CDR3 length equals 18 residues. J lost 8 bases, V lost 4 bases, and 16 bases had no gene match. The CDR3 sequence: CASSSPHTSGRTHGTQYF. For the CDR3, the DNA is TGTGCCAGCAGCTCGCCGCACACTAGCGGGAGGACCCATGGTACGCAGTATTTT. Together with reference TRBV7-9 and TRBJ2-3, the CDR3 gives the full variable domain: DTGVSQNPRHKITKRGQNVTFRCDPISEHNRLYWYRQTLGQGPEFLTYFQNEAQLEKSRLLSDRFSAERPKGSFSTLEIQRTEQGDSAMYLCASSSPHTSGRTHGTQYFGPGTRLTVL.

This chain connects TRBV6-5 to TRBJ2-7, with TRBD1 identical over 11 bases. Trimming at V came to 7 bases and at J to 2 bases, leaving 4 bases not matched to a gene. Per germline, CDR1 MNHEY and CDR2 SVGAGI. This CDR3 comprises 14 residues. CDR3 sequence: CASNGQGAPYEQYF. The CDR3 DNA reads TGTGCCAGCAACGGACAGGGGGCTCCCTACGAGCAGTACTTC.